Below are 28 T cell receptor beta chains sequenced from a single sample in a study of somatic mutations in T cells in chronic GVHD. Method: immunoSEQ multiplex PCR; TCRdb's copy keeps in-frame clones and lacks some. The repertoire holds 13,000 or so clones, around 73% seen once, with roughly 32% in the top ten. What was sequenced was Vbeta20-negative CD4+ T cells from blood. The receptors shown here come from a male patient in his forties or fifties with chronic graft-versus-host disease. These T cells may partly come from the graft donor.

Note on this clone: One junction end disagrees with the germline gene, perhaps due to a read error. This sample also contains other DNA sequences that code for the same CDR3. The chain links TRBV2 to TRBJ1-2; D might be TRBD1 (5 bases). The CDR3 loop spans 15 amino acids. In germline, CDR1 is SNHLY, CDR2 FYNNEI. The CDR3 reads CASRVGGGRNYGYTF. Written as DNA, the CDR3 is TGCGCCAGCAGGGTCGGTGGAGGGAGGAACTATGGCTACACCTTC.

This sequence joins TRBV4-1 and TRBJ2-3, with D possibly TRBD1 on 5 matching bases. The germline CDR1 and CDR2 sequences are MGHRA and YSYEKL. Trimming left V 3 bases short and J 5 bases short, with 15 bases between. This CDR3 region has 15 residues. The CDR3 loop reads CASSHPQGLGDTQYF. CDR3 sequence (DNA): TGCGCCAGCAGCCATCCCCAGGGATTGGGAGATACGCAGTATTTT.

The chain links TRBV29-1 to TRBJ2-7; tentatively, D is TRBD1 (7 bases). Trimming removed 1 base at V and 3 bases at J, with 16 bases between. Germline assignment: CDR1 SQVTM and CDR2 ANQGSEA. There are 15 residues in the CDR3. CDR3 sequence: CSVEVAAGQRYEQYF. The CDR3 nucleotides read TGCAGCGTTGAAGTTGCGGCGGGACAGCGCTACGAGCAGTACTTC.

This chain connects TRBV18 to TRBJ1-1; 9 bases are a match to TRBD1. The CDR3 is 15 amino acids. V lost 4 bases, J lost 5 bases, and 8 bases stayed unmatched. Per germline, CDR1 KGHSH and CDR2 LQKENI. Here the CDR3 DNA reads TGTGCCAGCTCACTACCCGGGACAGGGAGGACTGAAGCTTTCTTT. Translation gives CASSLPGTGRTEAFF.

This sequence joins TRBV7-3 and TRBJ2-1; maybe TRBD2 (6 bases). CDR3 length: 15 residues. CDR1 SGHTA and CDR2 FQGTGA come from the germline V gene. The ends were cut back, 2 bases at V and 8 bases at J, with 16 bases in the middle. The chain's CDR3 is CASSLEFGLSHEQFF. DNA of the CDR3: TGTGCCAGCAGCTTAGAATTTGGACTATCCCATGAGCAGTTCTTC.

The chain combines TRBV19 with TRBJ1-1; D is uncertain. The germline V and J ends were trimmed by 0 bases and 9 bases, with 11 bases remaining between them. Germline V gene sequence: CDR1 LNHDA, CDR2 SQIVND (reference sequence). The CDR3 extends over 13 amino acids. CDR3 region: CASSIDKRGKAFF. In DNA form, the CDR3 reads TGTGCCAGTAGTATAGACAAGCGGGGTAAAGCTTTCTTT.

V usage is TRBV25-1 and J usage is TRBJ1-6; tentative D call: TRBD1 (6 bases). Germline CDR1 is MGHDK and CDR2 is SYGVNS. The CDR3 loop spans 15 amino acids. Trimming stripped 3 bases from V and 9 bases from J, with 15 bases between. CDR3 residues: CASSDLTGSSSPLHF. CDR3 bases: TGTGCCAGCAGTGACTTGACAGGAAGCAGTTCACCCCTCCACTTT.

This clone was counted once. The genes are TRBV7-6 and TRBJ1-2; possibly TRBD1 for D (6 bases). The CDR3 sequence is 16 residues long. V shed 5 bases and J shed 0 bases, with 16 bases lying between them. Germline CDR1 SGHVS, CDR2 FNYEAQ. The CDR3 spells CASSAGVASTNYGYTF. CDR3 nucleotides: TGTGCCAGCAGCGCAGGGGTGGCAAGCACTAACTATGGCTACACCTTC.

The chain recombines TRBV5-6 with TRBJ2-4; 9 nucleotides align to TRBD2. V lost 4 bases and J lost 8; bases outside the gene matches: 13. Germline-derived CDR1 and CDR2 are SGHDT and YYEEEE. There are 16 residues in the CDR3. As DNA, the CDR3 is TGTGCCAGCAGCCGGGGGCTAGCGGGAATAGGTGACATTCAGTACTTC. This codes for CASSRGLAGIGDIQYF.

The chain has TRBV5-4 and TRBJ1-4; D is uncertain. The CDR3 loop spans 14 amino acids. Trimming removed 2 bases from V and 7 bases from J, with 12 bases in between. Germline values: CDR1 SGHNT, CDR2 YYREEE (reference sequence). CDR3: CASSFPGGGEKLFF. The DNA of the CDR3 is TGTGCCAGCAGCTTTCCGGGCGGAGGTGAAAAACTGTTTTTT.

The chain has TRBV5-8 and TRBJ2-5; no clear D gene. Germline CDR1 is SGHTS and CDR2 is YDEGEE. The CDR3 spans 12 residues. Trimming pared 7 bases from V and 0 bases from J, leaving 7 bases between. CDR3 DNA: TGTGCCAGCGGGCCCTACCAAGAGACCCAGTACTTC. Amino acids: CASGPYQETQYF.

This rearrangement joins TRBV18 to TRBJ1-4, with D possibly being TRBD1 (5 bases). The CDR3 covers 15 residues. Trimming took 2 bases from V and 3 from J, leaving 10 bases between them. In germline, CDR1 is KGHSH, CDR2 LQKENI. CDR3 DNA: TGTGCCAGCTCACCAGGCGGGGACTCTAATGAAAAACTGTTTTTT. It codes for CASSPGGDSNEKLFF.

The rearrangement uses TRBV11-1 and TRBJ1-2, with 8 bases aligning to TRBD1. The germline V gene has CDR1 SGHAT and CDR2 FQDESV (reference sequence). The CDR3 runs to 15 residues. With 5 bases clipped from V and 6 bases from J, the junction kept 11 bases outside the gene matches. The CDR3 DNA reads TGTGCCAGCAGCACGGGACAGGCCGGAGAGCATGGCTACACCTTC. Its translation is CASSTGQAGEHGYTF.

The V and J genes are TRBV10-1 and TRBJ1-2; D may be TRBD1 (6 bases). The V gene lost 3 bases and the J gene lost 5 bases, with 10 bases spanning the gap. Per the germline V gene, CDR1 is WNHNN and CDR2 is SYGVQD (reference sequence). The CDR3 is 13 amino acids. CDR3 sequence reads: CASSERQEYGYTF. The CDR3 DNA is TGCGCCAGCAGTGAAAGACAGGAGTATGGCTACACCTTC.

The chain recombines TRBV20-1 with TRBJ1-1; D gene ambiguous. The germline V gene has CDR1 DFQATT and CDR2 SNEGSKA (reference sequence). CDR3 length: 11 amino acids. V lost 3 bases to trimming and J lost 1 base, with 3 bases between them. The CDR3 DNA reads as TGCAGTGCTAGGAGGAACACTGAAGCTTTCTTT. This encodes CSARRNTEAFF.

This rearrangement joins TRBV11-2 to TRBJ2-3, with a tentative D call TRBD1 (6 bases). The germline V and J ends were trimmed by 0 bases and 2 bases, with 9 bases remaining between them. This CDR3 spans 15 amino acids. Germline CDR1 and CDR2: SGHAT and FQNNGV. In nucleotides, the CDR3 is TGTGCCAGCAGCTTAGAGTGGACAGACACAGATACGCAGTATTTT. Translated, it gives CASSLEWTDTDTQYF.

The chain links TRBV19 to TRBJ1-6; D possibly corresponds to TRBD1 (6 bases). Trimming cost V 9 bases and J 5 bases, with 11 bases left between them. CDR3 length equals 13 residues. Germline V gene sequence: CDR1 LNHDA, CDR2 SQIVND (reference sequence). The CDR3 loop is CASATGNNSPLHF. The CDR3, as DNA: TGTGCCAGCGCGACAGGAAATAATTCACCCCTCCACTTT.

This clone was found a few times. This rearrangement joins TRBV6-5 to TRBJ1-6; possible D gene TRBD1, 5 bases. Deletions cut 0 bases from V and 8 bases from J, with 8 bases between. Looked up from germline, CDR1 is MNHEY and CDR2 is SVGAGI. The length of the CDR3 is 14 residues. CDR3 coding DNA: TGTGCCAGCAGTTACTCCTGGGGGGATTCACCCCTCCACTTT. Encoded protein: CASSYSWGDSPLHF.

The V call is TRBV11-2, the J call TRBJ2-2; D ambiguous. V lost 1 base and J lost 7, with 7 bases in between. The CDR3 extends over 13 amino acids. Germline CDR1 SGHAT, CDR2 FQNNGV. DNA for the CDR3: TGTGCCAGCAGCTTAGCCCTAGTCGGGGAGCTGTTTTTT. It translates to CASSLALVGELFF.

This clone was recorded a few times. The V and J genes are TRBV25-1 and TRBJ2-2; TRBD2 matches at 7 bases. The CDR3 covers 15 residues. The junction had 5 bases not matched to a gene; V was cut back by 7 bases and J by 0 bases. CDR1 is MGHDK, CDR2 SYGVNS, per germline. In nucleotides, the CDR3 is TGTGCCAGCATCCTAGCGGTAACGAACACCGGGGAGCTGTTTTTT. Translating it yields CASILAVTNTGELFF.

The chain joins TRBV15 to TRBJ1-3; D uncertain. Per germline, CDR1 LNHNV and CDR2 YYDKDF (reference sequence). The CDR3 has 17 amino acids. Trimming left V 0 bases short and J 4 bases short, with 16 bases between. Written as DNA, the CDR3 is TGTGCCACCAGCAGAGATCGGCGGCTCGCTCTCGGAAACACCATATATTTT. This translates into CATSRDRRLALGNTIYF.

The V gene is TRBV5-6, the J gene TRBJ2-2; D possibly corresponds to TRBD2 (5 bases). This CDR3 is 15 amino acids long. Germline CDR1 and CDR2: SGHDT and YYEEEE. V lost 3 bases and J lost 0, with 9 bases in between. This chain's CDR3 is CASSSAGANTGELFF. The CDR3 DNA follows: TGTGCCAGCAGCTCCGCGGGCGCGAACACCGGGGAGCTGTTTTTT.

This clone was detected only once. The V and J genes are TRBV7-2 and TRBJ2-3; possibly TRBD2 for D (6 bases). V was pared by 0 bases and J by 5 bases, with 15 bases between. This CDR3 has 16 amino acids. Germline V gene lookup returns CDR1 SGHTA and CDR2 FQGNSA. The CDR3 region has the DNA TGTGCCAGCAGCTTAGCGGGACTTAGTGAGGTAGATACGCAGTATTTT. It is translated as CASSLAGLSEVDTQYF.

The rearrangement joins TRBV2 to TRBJ1-4; 12 bases fit TRBD1. From germline, CDR1 is SNHLY and CDR2 FYNNEI. J was trimmed by 10 bases and V by 6 bases; bases with no gene match: 3. This CDR3 is 13 amino acids long. The DNA for the CDR3 is TGTGCCAGCAGGGGACAGGGGGCAGGAAAACTGTTTTTT. Encoded protein: CASRGQGAGKLFF.

Regarding this clone: A read error may produce the germline difference seen at one junction end. The same CDR3 can be traced to other DNA sequences in this sample. The genes are TRBV2 and TRBJ1-3, with D uncertain. Germline V gene lookup returns CDR1 SNHLY and CDR2 FYNNEI. CDR3 size: 14 residues. CDR3: CASTAGITGNTIYF. CDR3 bases: TGCGCCAGCACCGCCGGGATAACTGGAAACACCATATATTTT.

This clone was counted a few times. V usage is TRBV7-2 and J usage is TRBJ2-1; TRBD1 is a possible D gene (5 bases). Germline lookup yields CDR1 SGHTA and CDR2 FQGNSA. V was trimmed by 1 base and J by 4 bases, leaving 8 bases between them. This CDR3 is 14 amino acids long. The CDR3 region has the DNA TGTGCCAGCAGCTTAGAGGGGATTTACAATGAGCAGTTCTTC. It is translated as CASSLEGIYNEQFF.

The chain couples TRBV11-1 to TRBJ2-7, with no clear D. Germline V gene lookup returns CDR1 SGHAT and CDR2 FQDESV (reference sequence). Trimming left V 1 base short and J 5 bases short, with 12 bases between. This CDR3 has 14 amino acids. CDR3 loop: CASSLVWPGDEQYF. The DNA of the CDR3 is TGTGCCAGCAGCTTAGTTTGGCCGGGTGACGAGCAGTACTTC.

This clone has a single count. The V and J genes are TRBV2 and TRBJ2-4; 9 bases match TRBD1. The germline V gene encodes CDR1 SNHLY and CDR2 FYNNEI. With 0 bases clipped from V and 7 bases from J, the junction kept 4 bases outside the gene matches. The CDR3 is 15 residues long. CDR3 sequence: CASSEAGTGTNIQYF. The DNA of the CDR3 is TGTGCCAGCAGTGAAGCTGGGACAGGGACGAACATTCAGTACTTC.